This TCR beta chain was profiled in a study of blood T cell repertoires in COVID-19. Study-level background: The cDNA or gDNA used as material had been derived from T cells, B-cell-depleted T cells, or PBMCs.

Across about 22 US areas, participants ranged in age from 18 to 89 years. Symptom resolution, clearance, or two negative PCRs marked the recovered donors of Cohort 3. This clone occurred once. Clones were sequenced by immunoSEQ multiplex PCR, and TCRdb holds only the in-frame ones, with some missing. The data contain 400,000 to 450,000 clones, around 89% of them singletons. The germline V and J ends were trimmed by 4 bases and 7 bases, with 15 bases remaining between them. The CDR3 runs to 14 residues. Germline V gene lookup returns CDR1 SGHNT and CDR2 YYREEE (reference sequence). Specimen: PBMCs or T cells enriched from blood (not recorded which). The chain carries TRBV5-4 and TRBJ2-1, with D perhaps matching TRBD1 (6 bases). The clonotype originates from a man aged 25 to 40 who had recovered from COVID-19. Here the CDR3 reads CASSIGRGRNEQFF. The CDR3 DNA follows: TGTGCCAGCAGCATCGGAAGGGGGAGAAATGAGCAGTTCTTC.